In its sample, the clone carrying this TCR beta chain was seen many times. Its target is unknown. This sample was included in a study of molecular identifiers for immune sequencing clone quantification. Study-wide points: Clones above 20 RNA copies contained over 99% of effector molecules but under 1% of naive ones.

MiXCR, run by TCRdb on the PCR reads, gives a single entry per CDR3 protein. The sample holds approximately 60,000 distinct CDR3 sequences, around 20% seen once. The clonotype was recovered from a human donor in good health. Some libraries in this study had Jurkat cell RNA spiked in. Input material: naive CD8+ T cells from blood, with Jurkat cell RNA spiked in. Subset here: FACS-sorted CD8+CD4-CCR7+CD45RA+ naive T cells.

CDR3 DNA: TGTGCCAGCAGCCTACTTCCAAGCGGCTCCTACGAGCAGTACTTC. This sequence encodes CASSLLPSGSYEQYF. The rearrangement joins TRBV28 to TRBJ2-7; a possible D gene is TRBD2 (5 bases). The CDR3 runs 15 residues. Germline CDR1 reads MDHEN; CDR2 reads SYDVKM. The V end lost 6 bases, the J end lost 0 bases, and 15 bases lay between the germline ends.